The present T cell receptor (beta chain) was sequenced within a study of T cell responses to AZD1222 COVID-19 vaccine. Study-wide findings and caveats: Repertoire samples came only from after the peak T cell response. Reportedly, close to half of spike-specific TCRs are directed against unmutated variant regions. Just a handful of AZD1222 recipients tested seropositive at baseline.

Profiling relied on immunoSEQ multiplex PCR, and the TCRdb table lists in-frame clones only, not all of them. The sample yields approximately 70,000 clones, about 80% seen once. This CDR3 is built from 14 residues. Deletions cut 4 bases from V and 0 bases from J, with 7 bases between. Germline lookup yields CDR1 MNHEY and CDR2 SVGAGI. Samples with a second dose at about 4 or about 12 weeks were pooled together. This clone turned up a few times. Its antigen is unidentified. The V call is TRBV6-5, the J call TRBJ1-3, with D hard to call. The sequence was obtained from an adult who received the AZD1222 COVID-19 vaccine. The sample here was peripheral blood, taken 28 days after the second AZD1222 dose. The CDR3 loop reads CASSLDHSGNTIYF. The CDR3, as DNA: TGTGCCAGCAGTTTGGACCACTCTGGAAACACCATATATTTT.